This TCR beta chain was observed in a study of glioma-infiltrating T cells after dendritic cell vaccination (dated by TCRdb to 2016 to 2017). As for the study more broadly: Of the approximately 15 glioblastoma patients in the cohort, all drawn from Phase I and II dendritic cell vaccination trials, 9 were newly diagnosed and 6 had recurrent disease. TCR sequencing metrics, including TIL content and tumor-blood repertoire overlap, were correlated with survival after dendritic cell vaccination. In glioblastoma patients vaccinated with dendritic cells, deep sequencing of TCR beta CDR3 regions served to measure tumor-infiltrating lymphocyte content and to compare repertoires between tumor and blood. The vaccine consisted of monocyte-derived dendritic cells cultured seven to eight days with IL-4 and GM-CSF, then pulsed overnight with autologous tumor lysate. Each patient got three intradermal injections of the dendritic cell vaccine, spaced at biweekly intervals, in the arm below the axilla. Autologous tumor lysate-pulsed dendritic cell vaccination was administered to the patients between about 2003 and 2013. Broad study findings and their caveats: After dendritic cell vaccination, a higher estimated pretreatment TIL content predicted longer time to progression and overall survival. The cohort was small and heterogeneous, with few patients having full blood and tumor sets and even fewer initial-recurrent tumor pairs. The response model built on TCR overlap across three groups was characterized as speculative, with prospective validation still needed. TCR clonality showed no direct relationship with survival, which suggests that a diverse polyclonal response may matter.

The immunoSEQ assay amplified TCRB CDR3 regions from around 2 micrograms of genomic DNA, or from all available DNA when less than that amount was available. For multiplex PCR, 60 forward primers for TCR V beta segments and 13 reverse primers for J beta segments were used. To estimate the number of reads per starting template, synthetic control templates were added to each sample at limiting dilution. Sequencing produced 87 bp reads on the Illumina HiSeq System. Regarding the original processing steps: PCR and sequencing errors were removed by a nearest neighbor algorithm that merged closely related sequences. TCR overlap was defined as the percentage of unique tumor TCR beta sequences that were also found in the peripheral blood of the same patient. Sourced from immuneACCESS, this table was stored by TCRdb with only in-frame sequences that have V and J called. A share of the clones is absent; for the studies checked, an unresolved V gene accounts for under half, and the remainder has no known explanation. For V, J and clone size, that table is used; D and trimming come from the DNA. Within this sample are about 64,000 clones, with 82% of them counted one time only. The top ten hold about 9% of the sample.

The CDR3 spans 15 residues, from the cysteine through the phenylalanine. The read is trimmed to its CDR3 DNA, 45 bases read in frame from base 1. CDR1 is given as LNHDA and CDR2 as SQIVND, both from the germline V gene (reference sequence). Trimming takes 10 bases from V and 0 bases from J, and the germline ends sit 18 bases apart. Patients were selected for having adequate residual fresh-frozen tumor tissue and more than two years of available survival data. An isocitrate dehydrogenase mutation was not carried by any of the glioblastoma patients, although molecular status was otherwise variable. PBMC were collected before vaccination, two weeks after the third vaccination, and at tumor progression if tumor progression occurred. The Qiagen DNeasy Blood extraction Kit was used to extract genomic DNA. Note on this clone: What antigen it recognizes has not been identified. The record has no base qualities; no much larger clone is one base away.

The chain is assembled from TRBV19 and TRBJ2-5; the D region possibly corresponds to TRBD2 (6 bases align). This sample comprised blood, obtained before dendritic cell vaccination. The TCR was taken from a human donor with glioblastoma. The DNA is as follows: TGTGCCATCGGGCACCCGGCGGGGAACCAAGAGACCCAGTACTTC. This gives the protein CAIGHPAGNQETQYF.